Below are 21 T cell receptor beta chains sequenced from a single sample in a study of blood T cell repertoires in COVID-19. Data came from immunoSEQ multiplex PCR; TCRdb stores just in-frame clones and leaves some out. The top ten clones hold around an eighth of a sample with under 450,000 clones, more than 70% of them seen once. Material for sequencing was peripheral blood. Receptors originate from a woman aged 45-60 years with COVID-19, enrolled during active disease.

The J gene is TRBJ2-3, the V gene TRBV5-1, with 9 bases aligning to TRBD1. V lost 0 bases and J lost 2; bases outside the gene matches: 7. This CDR3 comprises 17 residues. The germline V gene has CDR1 SGHRS and CDR2 YFSETQ. Written as DNA, the CDR3 is TGCGCCAGCAGCTTGGCCTCGACAGGGGGTGTCACAGATACGCAGTATTTT. Protein: CASSLASTGGVTDTQYF.

The rearrangement links TRBV5-1 to TRBJ2-2; TRBD2 agrees at 13 bases. The CDR3 covers 14 residues. Trimming removed 9 bases from V and 7 bases from J; junction bases left unmatched: 6. Germline CDR1 reads SGHRS; CDR2 reads YFSETQ. This CDR3 reads CATTSGGAGGELFF. CDR3 nucleotide sequence: TGCGCCACCACTAGCGGGGGGGCCGGCGGGGAGCTGTTTTTT.

V usage is TRBV4-1 and J usage is TRBJ2-3; D possibly corresponds to TRBD2 (5 bases). The CDR3 extends over 16 amino acids. V was cut by 1 base and J by 1 base, with 12 bases left in between. Germline assignment: CDR1 MGHRA and CDR2 YSYEKL. This CDR3 is CASSQGGRTRTDTQYF. The CDR3 DNA reads TGCGCCAGCAGCCAAGGAGGGAGAACCCGCACAGATACGCAGTATTTT.

The chain is built from TRBV19 and TRBJ1-1; D unclear. There are 14 residues in the CDR3. Between the trimmed V and J ends, which lost 6 bases and 5 bases, there was a span of 16 bases. The V gene's germline CDR1 is LNHDA and CDR2 SQIVND (reference sequence). CDR3 DNA sequence: TGTGCCAGTAGACGCCTGGCGGGTGGAACTGAAGCTTTCTTT. Translation gives CASRRLAGGTEAFF.

The V and J genes are TRBV29-1 and TRBJ2-3; TRBD1 agrees at 9 bases. V trimming: 7 bases; J trimming: 4 bases; junction bases outside the gene matches: 9. Germline-derived CDR1 and CDR2 are SQVTM and ANQGSEA. The CDR3 is made up of 14 amino acids. The CDR3 DNA is TGCAGCGCCCTGGGGGACAGGGTGGCAGATACGCAGTATTTT. Amino acid sequence: CSALGDRVADTQYF.

The rearrangement joins TRBV3-1 (or the pseudogene TRBV3-2) to TRBJ1-2; D is undetermined. V shed 4 bases and J shed 0 bases, with 3 bases lying between them. Germline CDR1 and CDR2: LGHDT and YNNKEL (reference sequence). The CDR3 runs 12 residues. Here the CDR3 DNA reads TGTGCCAGCAGCCTCTCTAACTATGGCTACACCTTC. Its protein product is CASSLSNYGYTF.

The CDR3 reads CASSVEGSGGSGELFF. In DNA form, the CDR3 reads TGTGCCAGCAGCGTAGAAGGTAGCGGGGGGTCCGGGGAGCTGTTTTTT. The rearrangement joins TRBV9 to TRBJ2-2; 10 positions match TRBD2. The germline V gene has CDR1 SGDLS and CDR2 YYNGEE. J lost 6 bases, V lost 0 bases, and 5 bases had no gene match. The CDR3 is 16 residues long.

The chain combines TRBV4-1 with TRBJ1-1; maybe TRBD1 (6 bases). This CDR3 region has 16 residues. V was shortened by 0 bases and J by 4 bases, with 15 bases between the two germline ends. Germline V CDR1 and CDR2: MGHRA, YSYEKL. This CDR3 is CASSQEEGERSTEAFF. The CDR3 DNA reads as TGCGCCAGCAGCCAAGAAGAGGGGGAACGGAGCACTGAAGCTTTCTTT.

V and J are TRBV3-1 (or the pseudogene TRBV3-2) and TRBJ2-1; TRBD1 agrees at 7 bases. CDR3 length: 15 amino acids. Germline trimming cut 4 bases from V and 4 bases from J; bases unmatched to any gene: 7. Germline V gene data show CDR1 as LGHDT and CDR2 as YNNKEL (reference sequence). The DNA of the CDR3 is TGTGCCAGCAGCCCTTCCGGACAGGTTTACAATGAGCAGTTCTTC. As protein: CASSPSGQVYNEQFF.

A single count supports this clone. The chain couples TRBV4-1 to TRBJ2-1, with TRBD2 matching over 10 bases. The CDR3 sequence is 16 residues long. J lost 2 bases, V lost 4 bases, and 5 bases had no gene match. The germline gives CDR1 MGHRA, CDR2 YSYEKL. CDR3 nucleotide sequence: TGCGCCAGCAGCCCACTTACTAGCGGGGCCTACAATGAGCAGTTCTTC. It codes for CASSPLTSGAYNEQFF.

The V and J genes are TRBV12-3 or TRBV12-4 and TRBJ2-3; D perhaps matches TRBD1 (6 bases). CDR3 length: 13 residues. V dropped 7 bases and J dropped 5 bases, with 13 bases sitting between them. This chain's CDR3 is CASNQGRGDTQYF. CDR3 bases: TGTGCCAGCAATCAGGGGAGAGGAGATACGCAGTATTTT.

The CDR3 spells CAWNSGTGGNEQYF. CDR3 DNA: TGTGCCTGGAATTCGGGGACAGGGGGCAACGAGCAGTACTTC. V gene TRBV30 combines with J gene TRBJ2-7; 12 nucleotides match TRBD1. The CDR3 runs to 14 residues. Losses at the gene ends were 4 bases for V and 5 bases for J; bases not matched to a gene: 6. Germline V lookup: CDR1 GTSNPN, CDR2 SVGIG (reference sequence).

J is TRBJ1-5 and V is TRBV5-6; no clear D. The germline CDR1 and CDR2 sequences are SGHDT and YYEEEE. The CDR3 runs 13 residues. The germline V and J ends were trimmed by 2 bases and 2 bases, with 5 bases remaining between them. Here the CDR3 DNA reads TGTGCCAGCAGCTTAACAGGCAATCAGCCCCAGCATTTT. Amino acids: CASSLTGNQPQHF.

The rearrangement links TRBV28 to TRBJ2-2, with 9 bases identical to TRBD1. This CDR3 is built from 16 residues. The junction had 10 bases not matched to a gene; V was cut back by 6 bases and J by 5 bases. Germline V gene data show CDR1 as MDHEN and CDR2 as SYDVKM. The CDR3 loop is CASSVTGQGGTGELFF. The CDR3 region has the DNA TGTGCCAGCAGCGTAACGGGACAGGGAGGAACCGGGGAGCTGTTTTTT.

This clone has a handful of counts. The chain employs TRBV10-1 and TRBJ1-1; 7 nucleotides match TRBD1. CDR1 is WNHNN, CDR2 SYGVQD, per germline (reference sequence). The trim removed 8 bases at V and 1 base at J, leaving 10 bases unmatched. CDR3 length: 15 amino acids. The CDR3 spells CASGVRDSQNTEAFF. CDR3 bases: TGCGCCAGCGGGGTAAGGGACAGCCAGAACACTGAAGCTTTCTTT.

The rearrangement uses TRBV11-1 and TRBJ1-6; the D gene is possibly TRBD1 (6 bases). The CDR3 is 15 amino acids. The V gene's germline CDR1 is SGHAT and CDR2 FQDESV (reference sequence). The V gene lost 4 bases and the J gene lost 9 bases, with 16 bases spanning the gap. This CDR3 reads CASSSGRGIGSPLHF. The CDR3 DNA follows: TGTGCCAGCAGCTCCGGAAGGGGGATAGGTTCACCCCTCCACTTT.

This clone was picked up one time. V and J are TRBV20-1 and TRBJ1-1, with 8 bases that match TRBD1. J lost 2 bases, V lost 3 bases, and 5 bases had no gene match. Germline V gene data show CDR1 as DFQATT and CDR2 as SNEGSKA (reference sequence). CDR3 length: 14 residues. CDR3 amino acids: CSASRPGGNTEAFF. CDR3 coding DNA: TGCAGTGCTAGTCGGCCAGGGGGCAACACTGAAGCTTTCTTT.

Here the CDR3 DNA reads TGCGCCAGCAGCTTGGGGGGCGATCTGACTGAAGCTTTCTTT. It specifies CASSLGGDLTEAFF. This rearrangement joins TRBV5-1 to TRBJ1-1, with TRBD1 as a possible D gene (5 bases). Germline V gene lookup returns CDR1 SGHRS and CDR2 YFSETQ. Trimming took off 0 bases at V and 5 bases at J, with 11 bases between the two ends. This CDR3 has 14 amino acids.

This chain connects TRBV5-4 to TRBJ2-3; D is perhaps TRBD2 (6 bases). This CDR3 has 14 amino acids. Germline lookup yields CDR1 SGHNT and CDR2 YYREEE (reference sequence). The ends were cut back, 6 bases at V and 0 bases at J, with 11 bases in the middle. DNA for the CDR3: TGTGCCAGCACCATGCGGGACAGCACAGATACGCAGTATTTT. It codes for CASTMRDSTDTQYF.

The CDR3 loop reads CASSLFGGNTEAFF. CDR3 nucleotides: TGTGCCAGCAGCCTGTTCGGGGGAAACACTGAAGCTTTCTTT. This chain joins TRBV3-1 (or the pseudogene TRBV3-2) and TRBJ1-1; possibly TRBD1 for D (5 bases). The CDR3 has 14 amino acids. Trimming removed 4 bases from V and 2 bases from J, with 11 bases in between. Germline values: CDR1 LGHDT, CDR2 YNNKEL (reference sequence).

The gene calls are TRBV7-3 and TRBJ2-3, with no clear D. Germline assignment: CDR1 SGHTA and CDR2 FQGTGA. Trimming took off 9 bases at V and 1 base at J, with 17 bases between the two ends. The CDR3 is 15 residues long. CDR3 protein: CASSPVGSRTDTQYF. CDR3 nucleotide sequence: TGTGCCAGTAGCCCCGTGGGCTCCCGCACAGATACGCAGTATTTT.